This TCR beta chain appears in the sequencing data of a study of monozygotic twins with cystic fibrosis. Clones were read by immunoSEQ multiplex PCR, and TCRdb kept only the in-frame ones, dropping some. The table includes approximately 32,000 clones, 96% detected once. As to this clone: The antigen is undetermined.

Study outcomes and limitations: Monozygotic CF twin pairs shared significantly more nucleotide-identical clonotypes than unrelated CF individuals did. Low clonality (median roughly 0.0099) suggested a mostly naive repertoire.

V shed 4 bases, J shed 3 bases, and the junction held 3 bases outside the gene matches. This CDR3 has 13 amino acids. The V gene's germline CDR1 is SGHRS and CDR2 YFSETQ. Sequenced: blood. The receptor was isolated from a girl aged 2-15 years with cystic fibrosis. The gene calls are TRBV5-1 and TRBJ1-2, with 7 bases fitting TRBD1. The CDR3 sequence is CASSRDRDYGYTF. As DNA, the CDR3 is TGCGCCAGCAGCCGGGACAGAGACTATGGCTACACCTTC.